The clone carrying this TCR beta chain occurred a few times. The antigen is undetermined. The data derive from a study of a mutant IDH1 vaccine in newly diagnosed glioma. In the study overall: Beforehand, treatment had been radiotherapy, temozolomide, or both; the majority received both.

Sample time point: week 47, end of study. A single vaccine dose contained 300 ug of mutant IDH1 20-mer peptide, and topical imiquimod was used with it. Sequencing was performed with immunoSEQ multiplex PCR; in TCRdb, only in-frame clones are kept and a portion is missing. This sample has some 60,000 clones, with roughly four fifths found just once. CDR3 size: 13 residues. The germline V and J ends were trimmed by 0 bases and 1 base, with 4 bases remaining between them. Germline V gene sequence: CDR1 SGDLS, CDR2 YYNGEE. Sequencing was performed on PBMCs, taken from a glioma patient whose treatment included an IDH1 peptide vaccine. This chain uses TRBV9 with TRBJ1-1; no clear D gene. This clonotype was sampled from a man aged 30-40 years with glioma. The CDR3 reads CASSVAQNTEAFF. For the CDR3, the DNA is TGTGCCAGCAGCGTAGCCCAGAACACTGAAGCTTTCTTT.